This T cell receptor (beta chain) was identified during a study of T cells in Graves' hyperthyroidism and ophthalmopathy. Study-wide context: At the time of initial diagnosis and before any treatment, peripheral blood was collected.

Amplified TCR beta CDR3 regions derived from RNA transcripts. Carried out on the TCR CDR3, a first-round RT-PCR used the HTBI primer set. Each CDR3 protein gets one entry after TCRdb re-called the multiplex PCR reads with MiXCR. In the table there are some 180,000 distinct CDR3 sequences, around 16% of which are singletons. This clonotype was seen at least ten times. Antigen unknown. Thyroid ultrasound and orbital computed tomography, with clinical symptoms and serum thyroxine and TRAb, informed diagnoses. Findings and caveats of the study: Blood also carried most thyroid clonotypes expanded above 0.001. A median about 7 months before onset, the model predicted ophthalmopathy.

The V and J ends lost 3 bases and 12 bases, in that order; junction bases with no gene match: 14. Germline lookup yields CDR1 SQVTM and CDR2 ANQGSEA. This CDR3 contains 14 residues. This receptor was taken from a woman in her forties or fifties with Graves' hyperthyroidism. This chain joins TRBV29-1 and TRBJ2-1; 7 bases match TRBD2. Sequencing input: blood. For the CDR3, the DNA is TGCAGCGTTGACGGGGGGTTGAGAGGCGAGGGGCAGTTCTTC. Its translation is CSVDGGLRGEGQFF.